This TCR beta chain was recorded in a study of T-cell reconstitution after alpha-beta-depleted transplantation in children. For TCRbeta, the library was prepared with unique molecular identifiers. MiXCR, run by TCRdb on the PCR reads, gives a single entry per CDR3 protein. The sample lists around 50,000 distinct CDR3 sequences, under 60% occurring once. Study findings and constraints: Expanded clones from the graft, numbering several hundred, reportedly supplied alpha-beta T cells about two months after transplant.

In its sample, this clonotype was seen a few times. Its target is not known. Per germline, CDR1 SGHRS and CDR2 YFSETQ. The CDR3 length is 14 residues. V lost 1 base and J lost 0, with 8 bases in between. The sample here was peripheral blood, taken before TCRalphabeta/CD19-depleted stem cell transplant. The rearrangement links TRBV5-1 to TRBJ2-7; no clear D gene. The clonotype was recovered from a boy in the first two years of life with SCID, due to receive a stem cell transplant. CDR3 sequence: CASSLRTDSYEQYF. The CDR3, as DNA: TGCGCCAGCAGCTTGAGGACGGACTCCTACGAGCAGTACTTC.